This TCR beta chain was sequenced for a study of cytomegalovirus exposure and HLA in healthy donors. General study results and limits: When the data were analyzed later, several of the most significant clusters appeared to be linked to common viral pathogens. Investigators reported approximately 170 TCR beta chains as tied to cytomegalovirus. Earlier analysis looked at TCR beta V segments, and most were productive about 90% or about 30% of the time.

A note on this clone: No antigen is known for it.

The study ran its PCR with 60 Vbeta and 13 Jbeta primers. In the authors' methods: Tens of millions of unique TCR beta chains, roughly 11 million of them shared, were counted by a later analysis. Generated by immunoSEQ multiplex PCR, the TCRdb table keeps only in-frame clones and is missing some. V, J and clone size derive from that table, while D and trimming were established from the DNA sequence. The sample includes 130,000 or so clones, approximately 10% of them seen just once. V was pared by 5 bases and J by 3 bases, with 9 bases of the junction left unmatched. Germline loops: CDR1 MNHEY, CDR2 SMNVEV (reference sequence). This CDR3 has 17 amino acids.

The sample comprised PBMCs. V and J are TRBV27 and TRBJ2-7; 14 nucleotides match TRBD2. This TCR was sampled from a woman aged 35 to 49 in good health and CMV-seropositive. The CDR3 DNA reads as TGTGCCAGCAGTCGGGGACCGGGACTAGCGGGGGACTACGAGCAGTACTTC. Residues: CASSRGPGLAGDYEQYF.